A single sample is the source of the 30 T cell receptor beta chains below, sequenced in a study of T-cell memory formation after mild COVID-19. MiXCR was run by TCRdb on the 5' RACE reads, yielding one entry per CDR3 protein. The data show fewer than 250,000 distinct CDR3 sequences, around 25% seen once. Sequences were obtained from PBMCs or a T cell subset sorted from them (not recorded which). Every receptor here comes from an adult woman who had mild COVID-19 (a few samples of this study predate the infection). Cell type and time point are not known.

This clonotype appeared a few times. This sequence joins TRBV7-3 and TRBJ1-5, with unresolved D. Germline V gives CDR1 SGHTA, CDR2 FQGTGA. The CDR3 extends over 13 amino acids. Deletions cut 0 bases from V and 9 bases from J, with 9 bases between. The CDR3 is CASSLTEDGPQHF. CDR3 in DNA: TGTGCCAGCAGCTTAACGGAGGACGGGCCCCAGCATTTT.

CDR3: CASSNTGNTEAFF. CDR3 sequence (DNA): TGTGCCAGCAGTAATACAGGTAACACTGAAGCTTTCTTT. J is TRBJ1-1 and V is TRBV12-3 or TRBV12-4; possible D gene TRBD1, 5 bases. V shed 5 bases and J shed 2 bases, with 9 bases lying between them. This CDR3 region has 13 residues.

The chain couples TRBV7-9 to TRBJ2-7; no clear D gene. V was trimmed by 2 bases and J by 0 bases, leaving 8 bases between them. Germline loops: CDR1 SEHNR, CDR2 FQNEAQ (reference sequence). CDR3 length: 14 residues. Here the CDR3 DNA reads TGTGCCAGCAGCTTACTTAGGGACTCCTACGAGCAGTACTTC. It translates to CASSLLRDSYEQYF.

This clonotype was observed a handful of times. V usage is TRBV6-6 and J usage is TRBJ1-1; D remains ambiguous. The CDR3 runs to 13 residues. Looked up from germline, CDR1 is MNHNY and CDR2 is SVGAGI (reference sequence). Trimming shortened V by 2 bases and J by 1 base, and 5 bases separated the two germline ends. The CDR3 sequence: CASSYLGNTEAFF. The CDR3, as DNA: TGTGCCAGCAGTTACCTGGGGAACACTGAAGCTTTCTTT.

The genes are TRBV30 and TRBJ2-7, with TRBD2 as a possible D gene (6 bases). This CDR3 is 12 amino acids long. Trimming left V 2 bases short and J 3 bases short, with 8 bases between. Per the germline V gene, CDR1 is GTSNPN and CDR2 is SVGIG (reference sequence). The DNA for the CDR3 is TGTGCCTGGAGTATGACTAGCTACGAGCAGTACTTC. Protein: CAWSMTSYEQYF.

The chain combines TRBV7-6 with TRBJ2-1; 13 positions agree with TRBD2. The germline V gene has CDR1 SGHVS and CDR2 FNYEAQ. The CDR3 runs 18 residues. V dropped 2 bases and J dropped 9; count of bases not matched to a gene: 13. The CDR3 region has the DNA TGTGCCAGCAGCTTAACACTAATGACTAGCGGGGGGAGGGCTGAGCAGTTCTTC. This sequence encodes CASSLTLMTSGGRAEQFF.

The rearrangement links TRBV27 to TRBJ2-2; 7 nucleotides align to TRBD1. This CDR3 is built from 14 residues. CDR1 is MNHEY, CDR2 SMNVEV, per germline (reference sequence). V dropped 5 bases and J dropped 6; count of bases not matched to a gene: 6. CDR3: CASSPYRGSGELFF. CDR3 in DNA: TGTGCCAGCAGTCCCTACAGGGGCTCCGGGGAGCTGTTTTTT.

In this sample, this clonotype turned up a few times. The rearrangement joins TRBV29-1 to TRBJ2-1, with 12 nucleotides matching TRBD2. Looked up from germline, CDR1 is SQVTM and CDR2 is ANQGSEA. The CDR3 totals 17 residues. The junction had 16 bases not matched to a gene; V was cut back by 4 bases and J by 9 bases. CDR3 in DNA: TGCAGCGTTGGCCCCGCGACTAGCGGGAGTCTGAGCAGTGAGCAGTTCTTC. Protein sequence: CSVGPATSGSLSSEQFF.

This clonotype was recorded a few times. The chain couples TRBV7-9 to TRBJ2-1; unclear D gene. The CDR3 runs 13 residues. CDR1 is SEHNR, CDR2 FQNEAQ, per germline (reference sequence). The V and J ends lost 5 bases and 9 bases respectively, with 14 bases between them. CDR3 coding DNA: TGTGCCAGCAGCCCCGGGCCCCCCCTTGAGCAGTTCTTC. Its protein product is CASSPGPPLEQFF.

The V gene is TRBV6-6, the J gene TRBJ1-6; D might be TRBD1 (6 bases). Germline assignment: CDR1 MNHNY and CDR2 SVGAGI (reference sequence). The germline V and J ends were trimmed by 0 bases and 4 bases, with 13 bases remaining between them. The CDR3 covers 17 residues. CDR3 nucleotide sequence: TGTGCCAGCAGTTACTCCAGGGGATCCCCTTATAATTCACCCCTCCACTTT. Encoded protein: CASSYSRGSPYNSPLHF.

V is TRBV7-9 and J is TRBJ2-2; D is unresolved. CDR1 is SEHNR, CDR2 FQNEAQ, per germline (reference sequence). This CDR3 comprises 12 residues. Trimming took off 3 bases at V and 6 bases at J, with 5 bases between the two ends. This chain's CDR3 is CASSLRAGELFF. In DNA, the CDR3 is TGTGCCAGCAGCTTGAGAGCCGGGGAGCTGTTTTTT.

The sample holds a few counts of this clonotype. The chain uses TRBV7-2 and TRBJ1-6, with 8 bases identical to TRBD1. CDR3 size: 15 residues. Germline V gives CDR1 SGHTA, CDR2 FQGNSA. V was clipped by 5 bases and J by 7 bases; unmatched bases: 7. CDR3 coding DNA: TGTGCCAGCAGCCCGTCCCGGGACAGGAATTCACCCCTCCACTTT. Its protein product is CASSPSRDRNSPLHF.

A few counts support this clonotype. J is TRBJ1-4 and V is TRBV2; D is ambiguous. Germline values: CDR1 SNHLY, CDR2 FYNNEI. The CDR3 is made up of 15 amino acids. The V and J ends lost 3 bases and 7 bases respectively, with 15 bases between them. CDR3 amino acids: CASSDPGSGGEKLFF. For the CDR3, the DNA is TGTGCCAGCAGTGATCCGGGCAGTGGTGGTGAAAAACTGTTTTTT.

The rearrangement joins TRBV7-9 to TRBJ2-2; D ambiguous. The CDR3 covers 10 residues. Germline V gene sequence: CDR1 SEHNR, CDR2 FQNEAQ (reference sequence). V was shortened by 8 bases and J by 8 bases, with 6 bases between the two germline ends. CDR3 bases: TGTGCCAGCCAACTGGGGGAGCTGTTTTTT. Encoded protein: CASQLGELFF.

This clonotype was observed a few times. V gene TRBV7-2 combines with J gene TRBJ2-7; 8 positions match TRBD2. With V trimmed by 8 bases and J by 0 bases, 9 bases remained unmatched. CDR1 is SGHTA and CDR2 is FQGNSA in the germline V gene. There are 15 residues in the CDR3. CDR3 loop: CASRNTGTSSYEQYF. The CDR3 bases are TGTGCCAGCCGCAACACCGGGACTAGCTCCTACGAGCAGTACTTC.

This clonotype was detected only a few times. The V gene is TRBV20-1, the J gene TRBJ2-1, with D possibly TRBD1 on 5 matching bases. V lost 1 base and J 9 bases, leaving 13 bases between the germline ends. The CDR3 runs to 13 residues. From germline, CDR1 is DFQATT and CDR2 SNEGSKA (reference sequence). CDR3 sequence: CSARVPGLSEQFF. CDR3 in DNA: TGCAGTGCTAGAGTCCCAGGGTTGAGTGAGCAGTTCTTC.

This chain links TRBV7-2 with TRBJ2-1; 7 positions agree with TRBD2. This CDR3 comprises 14 residues. Germline V gene data show CDR1 as SGHTA and CDR2 as FQGNSA. Unmatched junction bases numbered 1, after V lost 4 bases and J lost 1 base. CDR3 amino acids: CASSWGGSYNEQFF. CDR3 in DNA: TGTGCCAGCAGCTGGGGGGGTTCCTACAATGAGCAGTTCTTC. The full variable domain, with the rest looked up from reference TRBV7-2 and TRBJ2-1, is GAGVSQSPSNKVTEKGKDVELRCDPISGHTALYWYRQSLGQGLEFLIYFQGNSAPDKSGLPSDRFSAERTGGSVSTLTIQRTQQEDSAVYLCASSWGGSYNEQFFGPGTRLTVL.

The CDR3 here is CASRPGQGIANYGYTF. The CDR3 bases are TGTGCCAGCAGACCCGGACAGGGGATAGCTAACTATGGCTACACCTTC. The chain employs TRBV7-2 and TRBJ1-2; the match to TRBD1 covers 9 bases. This CDR3 is built from 16 residues. V trimming: 6 bases; J trimming: 0 bases; junction bases outside the gene matches: 8. The germline gives CDR1 SGHTA, CDR2 FQGNSA.

This clonotype was counted only a few times. V and J are TRBV15 and TRBJ1-5; the D gene is possibly TRBD1 (5 bases). The CDR3 totals 15 residues. Germline V lookup: CDR1 LNHNV, CDR2 YYDKDF (reference sequence). V lost 4 bases and J lost 5, with 15 bases in between. CDR3 sequence reads: CATSTDRGSHQPQHF. The DNA of the CDR3 is TGTGCCACCAGCACCGATCGGGGCAGTCATCAGCCCCAGCATTTT.

The CDR3 region is CASSLNRDQPQHF. CDR3 nucleotides: TGTGCCAGCAGCTTGAACCGAGATCAGCCCCAGCATTTT. The chain recombines TRBV5-5 with TRBJ1-5; D is unclear. Trimming stripped 1 base from V and 5 bases from J, with 7 bases between. The CDR3 loop spans 13 amino acids. Germline V gives CDR1 SGHKS, CDR2 YYEKEE (reference sequence). Full variable domain (outside the CDR3, taken from reference TRBV5-5 and TRBJ1-5): DAGVTQSPTHLIKTRGQQVTLRCSPISGHKSVSWYQQVLGQGPQFIFQYYEKEERGRGNFPDRFSARQFPNYSSELNVNALLLGDSALYLCASSLNRDQPQHFGDGTRLSIL.

The chain uses TRBV11-2 and TRBJ2-1; D possibly corresponds to TRBD2 (6 bases). Germline V CDR1 and CDR2: SGHAT, FQNNGV. The V end lost 5 bases, the J end lost 6 bases, and 23 bases lay between the germline ends. The CDR3 sequence is 17 residues long. DNA for the CDR3: TGTGCCAGCAGCATTCCTACTAGGAGGGCCACAGGCAATGAGCAGTTCTTC. It specifies CASSIPTRRATGNEQFF.

This clonotype turned up a few times. The rearrangement joins TRBV7-3 to TRBJ2-1, with 7 bases matching TRBD1. The CDR3 contains 14 residues. Per germline, CDR1 SGHTA and CDR2 FQGTGA. V dropped 2 bases and J dropped 6; count of bases not matched to a gene: 4. The CDR3 region is CASSLAGGVNEQFF. Here the CDR3 DNA reads TGTGCCAGCAGCTTAGCAGGGGGAGTCAATGAGCAGTTCTTC.

This clonotype appeared a few times. The J gene is TRBJ2-3, the V gene TRBV20-1; a possible D gene is TRBD2 (7 bases). This CDR3 has 15 amino acids. Germline lookup yields CDR1 DFQATT and CDR2 SNEGSKA (reference sequence). Trimming cost V 4 bases and J 4 bases, with 18 bases left between them. The CDR3 loop is CSAKNTGGDADTQYF. CDR3 sequence (DNA): TGCAGTGCTAAAAATACGGGGGGCGACGCAGATACGCAGTATTTT.

The chain uses TRBV14 and TRBJ2-2; D remains unclear. The CDR3 consists of 16 residues. Trimming left V 1 base short and J 2 bases short, with 11 bases between. Germline CDR1 SGHDN, CDR2 FVKESK. The CDR3 coding sequence is TGTGCCAGCAGCCAAGGTAGCCGGATAAACACCGGGGAGCTGTTTTTT. This sequence encodes CASSQGSRINTGELFF.

This clonotype was observed a few times. This sequence joins TRBV7-2 and TRBJ2-3; 12 positions agree with TRBD2. The V and J ends lost 6 bases and 8 bases, in that order; junction bases with no gene match: 6. This CDR3 is 14 amino acids long. Looked up from germline, CDR1 is SGHTA and CDR2 is FQGNSA. This CDR3 is CASRTSGGLTTQYF. DNA of the CDR3: TGTGCCAGCAGGACTAGCGGGGGCCTTACTACGCAGTATTTT.

This clonotype was found a few times. The chain joins TRBV19 to TRBJ2-7; the D is unclear. From germline, CDR1 is LNHDA and CDR2 SQIVND (reference sequence). The CDR3 sequence is 13 residues long. V shed 6 bases and J shed 4 bases, with 13 bases lying between them. In nucleotides, the CDR3 is TGTGCCAGTAGCGTAGGACCCTTGTACGAGCAGTACTTC. It translates to CASSVGPLYEQYF.

This clonotype was picked up a small number of times. The rearrangement uses TRBV18 and TRBJ2-7; 7 bases agree with TRBD1. This CDR3 has 14 residues. V lost 2 bases and J lost 2; bases outside the gene matches: 3. Per germline, CDR1 KGHSH and CDR2 LQKENI. CDR3 DNA: TGTGCCAGCTCACCAGGGGACAGCACCTACGAGCAGTACTTC. It yields the protein CASSPGDSTYEQYF.

This clonotype turned up a few times. The gene calls are TRBV25-1 and TRBJ2-5, with D hard to call. V was pared by 2 bases and J by 7 bases, with 14 bases between. CDR3 length: 14 residues. Germline assignment: CDR1 MGHDK and CDR2 SYGVNS. The CDR3 DNA reads as TGTGCCAGCAGTGAAGGGCACAGCGCAGGGACCCAGTACTTC. Its translation: CASSEGHSAGTQYF.

This chain uses TRBV3-1 with TRBJ2-7, with 7 nucleotides matching TRBD2. The V segment lost 4 bases and the J segment 6 bases; nucleotides outside the gene matches: 12. CDR1 and CDR2 from the germline V gene are LGHDT and YNNKEL (reference sequence). This CDR3 is 15 amino acids long. The CDR3 loop is CASSPRAGVRGEQYF. In DNA form, the CDR3 reads TGTGCCAGCAGCCCACGGGCGGGAGTAAGGGGCGAGCAGTACTTC.

This clonotype has a handful of counts. The J gene is TRBJ2-1, the V gene TRBV5-1; D may be TRBD2 (6 bases). Trimming took 0 bases from V and 0 from J, leaving 7 bases between them. Germline CDR1 reads SGHRS; CDR2 reads YFSETQ. The CDR3 loop spans 15 amino acids. In DNA form, the CDR3 reads TGCGCCAGCAGCTTGGAGACTAGCTCCTACAATGAGCAGTTCTTC. It translates to CASSLETSSYNEQFF.